The 5 T cell receptor beta chains in this list originate from one sample, sequenced in a study of CD8 T cells in ankylosing spondylitis. Findings and limits, study-wide: What appeared characteristic of ankylosing spondylitis blood was a TCR beta motif of under 10 highly homologous variants.

From the 5' RACE reads, TCRdb called clonotypes with MiXCR, one entry per CDR3 protein. This table has 200,000 to 250,000 distinct CDR3 sequences, about 7% appearing once. Their antigens remain unidentified. Sequenced input: blood, either unsorted or a sorted T cell fraction (not recorded which). The receptor set was obtained from a male donor with ankylosing spondylitis.

This clonotype has ten or more counts. The chain couples TRBV25-1 to TRBJ2-7; 7 bases are a match to TRBD2. This CDR3 is 14 amino acids long. J gave up 6 bases and V 3 bases, and 8 bases lay outside the gene matches. CDR1 MGHDK and CDR2 SYGVNS come from the germline V gene. The CDR3 spells CASSDAGVAPEQYF. In DNA, the CDR3 is TGTGCCAGCAGTGATGCGGGAGTAGCCCCCGAGCAGTACTTC.

This clonotype showed up many times. This rearrangement joins TRBV4-1 to TRBJ1-5; D is uncertain. The V and J ends lost 3 bases and 0 bases respectively, with 9 bases between them. The CDR3 covers 15 residues. CDR1 and CDR2 (germline): MGHRA, YSYEKL. The CDR3 loop is CASSQAPYSNQPQHF. As DNA, the CDR3 is TGCGCCAGCAGCCAGGCACCTTATAGCAATCAGCCCCAGCATTTT.

This sequence joins TRBV3-1 and TRBJ2-1; D is unresolved. Between the trimmed V and J ends, which lost 1 base and 9 bases, there was a span of 13 bases. From germline, CDR1 is LGHDT and CDR2 YNNKEL (reference sequence). This CDR3 is built from 14 residues. CDR3 amino acids: CASSQGLMDGEQFF. CDR3 coding DNA: TGTGCCAGCAGCCAAGGGCTAATGGATGGTGAGCAGTTCTTC.

V gene TRBV2 combines with J gene TRBJ2-5; D perhaps matches TRBD2 (6 bases). Germline V gene lookup returns CDR1 SNHLY and CDR2 FYNNEI. V was cut by 6 bases and J by 5 bases, with 16 bases left in between. The CDR3 totals 14 residues. The CDR3 here is CASRGISGGETQYF. CDR3 coding DNA: TGTGCCAGCAGAGGAATAAGTGGAGGGGAGACCCAGTACTTC.

This clonotype was recorded at least ten times. The J gene is TRBJ1-6, the V gene TRBV27, with 11 positions matching TRBD1. After removal of 2 bases from V and 7 bases from J, the junction contained 7 bases not matched to a gene. The germline CDR1 and CDR2 sequences are MNHEY and SMNVEV (reference sequence). The CDR3 has 17 amino acids. CDR3 DNA: TGTGCCAGCAGTTTAGGGACAGGGGGACTTGGCAATTCACCCCTCCACTTT. Translation gives CASSLGTGGLGNSPLHF.